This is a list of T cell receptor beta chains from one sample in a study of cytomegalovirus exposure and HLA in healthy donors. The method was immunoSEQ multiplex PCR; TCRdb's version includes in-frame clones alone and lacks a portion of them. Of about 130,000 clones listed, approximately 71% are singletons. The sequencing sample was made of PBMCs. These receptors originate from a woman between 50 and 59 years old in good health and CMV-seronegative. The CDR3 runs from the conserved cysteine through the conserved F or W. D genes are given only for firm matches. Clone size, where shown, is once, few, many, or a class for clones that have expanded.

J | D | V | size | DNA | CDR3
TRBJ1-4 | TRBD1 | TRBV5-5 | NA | TGTGCCAGCAGCCAACCGGGACAGACAAATGAAAAACTGTTTTTT | CASSQPGQTNEKLFF
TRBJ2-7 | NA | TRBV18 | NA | TGTGCCAGCTCACCTCGGCAGGTTTCCTACGAGCAGTACTTC | CASSPRQVSYEQYF
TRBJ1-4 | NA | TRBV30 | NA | TGTGCCTGGAGTGCCGGACTGGGAACTGATGAAAAACTGTTTTTT | CAWSAGLGTDEKLFF
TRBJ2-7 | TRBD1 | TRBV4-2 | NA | TGTGCCAGCAGCCGGGGGGGACAGGGAACTTACGAGCAGTACTTC | CASSRGGQGTYEQYF
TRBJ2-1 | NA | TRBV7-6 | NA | TGTGCCAGCAGCTTAGGGGGACTGGCTGACAATGAGCAGTTCTTC | CASSLGGLADNEQFF
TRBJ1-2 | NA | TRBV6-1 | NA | TGTGCCAGCAGTGGGGCGAACACAGGGTCCTATGGCTACACCTTC | CASSGANTGSYGYTF
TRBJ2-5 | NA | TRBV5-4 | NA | TGTGCCAGCAGCACCGGTGGTTCTTGGGAGACCCAGTACTTC | CASSTGGSWETQYF
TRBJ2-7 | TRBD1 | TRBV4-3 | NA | TGCGCCAGCAGCCCGACCGGGACAGGGGTCTACGAGCAGTACTTC | CASSPTGTGVYEQYF
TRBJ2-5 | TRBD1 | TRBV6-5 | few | TGTGCCAGCAATGGACAGGGGGCAGGGGAGACCCAGTACTTC | CASNGQGAGETQYF
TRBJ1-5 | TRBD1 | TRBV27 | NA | TGTGCCAGCAGTCGCGGGACAGAGGGCAATCAGCCCCAGCATTTT | CASSRGTEGNQPQHF
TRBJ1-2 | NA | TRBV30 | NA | TGTGCCTGGAGTGTGATGATGGGGGGGTATGGCTACACCTTC | CAWSVMMGGYGYTF
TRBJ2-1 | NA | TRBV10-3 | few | TGTGCCATCAGTGGTGGGCTTGACAATGAGCAGTTCTTC | CAISGGLDNEQFF
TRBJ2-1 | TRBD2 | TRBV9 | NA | TGTGCCACAACCACGGGGACTAGCAATGAGCAGTTCTTC | CATTTGTSNEQFF
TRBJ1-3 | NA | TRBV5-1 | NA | TGCGCCAGCAGCTTGATCGGGAGCTCTGGAAACACCATATATTTT | CASSLIGSSGNTIYF
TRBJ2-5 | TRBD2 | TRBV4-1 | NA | TGCGCCAGCAGCCATACTAGCGGGAGGGCCCTTGGGGAGCAGTACTTC | CASSHTSGRALGEQYF
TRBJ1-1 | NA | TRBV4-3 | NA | TGCGCCAGCAGCCAAGACGAGGTAAACACTGAAGCTTTCTTT | CASSQDEVNTEAFF
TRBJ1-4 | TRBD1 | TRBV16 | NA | TGCGCCAGCAGCCCTCCAGGGGGTGGAGAAAAACTGTTTTTT | CASSPPGGGEKLFF
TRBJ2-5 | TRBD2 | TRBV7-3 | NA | TGTGCCAGCAGCCTTGCGGGGGGCGAAGGGCAAGAGACCCAGTACTTC | CASSLAGGEGQETQYF
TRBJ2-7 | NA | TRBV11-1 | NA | TGTGCCAGCAGCTTAGCGGGCAGCTCCTACGAGCAGTACTTC | CASSLAGSSYEQYF
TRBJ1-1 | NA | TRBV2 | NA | TGTGCCAGCTATAGGGAGGTGGCGAACACTGAAGCTTTCTTT | CASYREVANTEAFF
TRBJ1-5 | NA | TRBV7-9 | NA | TGTTCCAGCAGCTTATCGGGGGACCAGCCCCAGCATTTT | CSSSLSGDQPQHF
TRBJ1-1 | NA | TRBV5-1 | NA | TGCGCCAGCAGCGCACAGACAGGAGCTGAAGCTTTCTTT | CASSAQTGAEAFF
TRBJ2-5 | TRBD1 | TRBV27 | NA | TGTGCCAGCAGTTTATGGACAGGTGATGCGGAGACCCAGTACTTC | CASSLWTGDAETQYF
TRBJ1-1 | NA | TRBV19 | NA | TGTGCCAGTAGTACGTCCCCGGACACTGAAGCTTTCTTT | CASSTSPDTEAFF
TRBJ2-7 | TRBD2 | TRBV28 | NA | TGTGCCAGCACCGGGACCGGGACTAGCGTCTACGAGCAGTACTTC | CASTGTGTSVYEQYF
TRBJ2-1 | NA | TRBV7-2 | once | TGTGCCAGCAGCTCGGGTGCCGGGGGTTTCGATGAGCAGTTCTTC | CASSSGAGGFDEQFF
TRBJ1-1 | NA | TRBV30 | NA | TGTGCCTGGAGTGTTTTCGGGAACACTGAAGCTTTCTTT | CAWSVFGNTEAFF
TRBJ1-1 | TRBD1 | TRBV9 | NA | TGTGCCAGCAGTAGACAGGGGGCGGACACTGAAGCTTTCTTT | CASSRQGADTEAFF
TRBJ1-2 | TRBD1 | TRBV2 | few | TGTGCCAGCAGTACAGGGGGCTTTGCTGGCTACACCTTC | CASSTGGFAGYTF
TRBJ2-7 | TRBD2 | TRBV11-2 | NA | TGTGCCAGCAGCACCCTGAGGACTAGCGGGATGAAGGGCGAGCAGTACTTC | CASSTLRTSGMKGEQYF
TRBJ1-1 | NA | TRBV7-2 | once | TGTGCCAGCAGACACCCGAACATGAACACTGAAGCTTTCTTT | CASRHPNMNTEAFF
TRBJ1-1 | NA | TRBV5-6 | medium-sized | TGTGCCAGCAGCTTGGTGGGGGGGAACACTGAAGCTTTCTTT | CASSLVGGNTEAFF
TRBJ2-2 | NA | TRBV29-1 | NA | TGCAGCGTTGACGTGGGCGCCGGGGAGCTGTTTTTT | CSVDVGAGELFF
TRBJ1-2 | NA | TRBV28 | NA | TGTGCCAGCAGCACGTACCGGGACAAGTCTAACTATGGCTACACCTTC | CASSTYRDKSNYGYTF
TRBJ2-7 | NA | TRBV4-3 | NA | TGCGCCAGCAGCCAAGATAGGGGGGGGACCTACGAGCAGTACTTC | CASSQDRGGTYEQYF
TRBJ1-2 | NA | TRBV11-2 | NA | TGTGCCAGCAGCTTACTTGACCCGACGGGTGGCTACACCTTC | CASSLLDPTGGYTF
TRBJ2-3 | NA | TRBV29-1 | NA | TGCAGCGTTGAAGATGGACTCCGCCAGACCACAGATACGCAGTATTTT | CSVEDGLRQTTDTQYF
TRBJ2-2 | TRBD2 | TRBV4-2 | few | TGTGCCAGCAGCCCCGGGACTAGCGGGAGGGGTTATGGAAGCGACACCGGGGAGCTGTTTTTT | CASSPGTSGRGYGSDTGELFF
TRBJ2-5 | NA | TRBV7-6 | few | TGTGCCAGCAGCTTAATTCGCTCGCAGGGGGGCTCCCAAGAGACCCAGTACTTC | CASSLIRSQGGSQETQYF
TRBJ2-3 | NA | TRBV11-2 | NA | TGTGCCAGCACACTAGGGGGGGCTGACACAGATACGCAGTATTTT | CASTLGGADTDTQYF
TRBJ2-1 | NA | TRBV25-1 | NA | TGTGCCAGCAGTACCTTAATGGACAACAATGAGCAGTTCTTC | CASSTLMDNNEQFF
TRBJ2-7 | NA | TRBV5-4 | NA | TGTGCCAGCAGGGTGGGCACAGGGGGGGCCTACGAGCAGTACTTC | CASRVGTGGAYEQYF
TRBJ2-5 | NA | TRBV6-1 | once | TGTGCCAGCAGTGGGGGTAGCGGTACCAAGAGATTGGCCCAGTACTTC | CASSGGSGTKRLAQYF
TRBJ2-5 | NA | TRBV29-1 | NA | TGCAGCGTGAGGAGGCTGGAAGAGACCCAGTACTTC | CSVRRLEETQYF
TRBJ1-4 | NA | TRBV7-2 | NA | TGTGCCAGCTCGGCAGGAAGTGAAAAACTGTTTTTT | CASSAGSEKLFF
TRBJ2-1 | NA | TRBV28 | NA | TGTGCCAGCAGTTTAACGGTGGGGGCTGCACAAAACAATGAGCAGTTCTTC | CASSLTVGAAQNNEQFF